A single sample gave rise to the 12 T cell receptor beta chains below, sequenced in a study of human T cells and chemical hapten exposure. TCRdb independently ran MiXCR on the RACE reads; one entry per CDR3 protein. The sample yields over 50,000 distinct CDR3 sequences, approximately 9.5% seen once. The time point is: pre-sensitization, week 0. Described treatment: therapeutic diphenylcyclopropenone sensitization with weekly scalp DPC. Sequencing started from total RNA isolated from unfractionated whole blood. The source was whole blood, collected in connection with sensitization to the hapten diphenylcyclopropenone (DPC). Source of these receptors: a woman between 25 and 40 years old with alopecia areata. Some clones in this sample may be carry-over from other donors' samples.

This clonotype was detected many times. CDR3 bases: TGTGCCAGCAGTCGCAAGACGGTGGCGAACACTGAAGCTTTCTTT. Translating it yields CASSRKTVANTEAFF. The chain is built from TRBV6-5 and TRBJ1-1; D not resolved. There are 15 residues in the CDR3. Per the germline V gene, CDR1 is MNHEY and CDR2 is SVGAGI. Trimming cost V 5 bases and J 1 base, with 14 bases left between them.

This chain uses TRBV6-2 or TRBV6-3 with TRBJ2-3; D remains unclear. V was pared by 2 bases and J by 9 bases, with 9 bases between. Germline V gene data show CDR1 as MNHEY and CDR2 as SVGEGT. The CDR3 runs 12 residues. CDR3 DNA: TGTGCCAGCAGTTACCCCGAATCCACGCAGTATTTT. Amino acid sequence: CASSYPESTQYF.

For this clonotype: Possible read error: a much larger clone is one base away. This chain uses TRBV6-2 or TRBV6-3 with TRBJ1-1; D might be TRBD1 (6 bases). The CDR3 spans 16 residues. CDR1 and CDR2 (germline): MNHEY, SVGEGT. Between the trimmed V and J ends, which lost 2 bases and 1 base, there was a span of 14 bases. The chain's CDR3 is CASSYVPGHRNTEAFF. The CDR3 coding sequence is TGTGCCAGCAGTTACGTACCGGGACACCGGAACACTGAAGCTTTCTTT.

The V call is TRBV2, the J call TRBJ1-5; TRBD1 aligns across 9 bases. The CDR3 spans 15 residues. V lost 6 bases, J lost 0 bases, and 3 bases stayed unmatched. Germline loops: CDR1 SNHLY, CDR2 FYNNEI. CDR3 in DNA: TGTGCCAGCAGGCCGGACAGGGGTAGCAATCAGCCCCAGCATTTT. It is translated as CASRPDRGSNQPQHF.

Details on this clonotype: This may stem from a read error, because a much larger clone lies one nucleotide away. The chain combines TRBV7-2 with TRBJ2-5; the match to TRBD2 covers 7 bases. CDR1 and CDR2 from the germline V gene are SGHTA and FQGNSA. This CDR3 region has 14 residues. The CDR3 DNA reads as TGTGCCAGCAGCTTAGCGACTAGCCAAGCGACCCAGTACTTC. It codes for CASSLATSQATQYF.

In this sample, this clonotype turned up a few times. The chain recombines TRBV7-9 with TRBJ1-5, with D unresolved. V was clipped by 5 bases and J by 9 bases, with 11 bases between them. The CDR3 covers 12 residues. The germline CDR1 and CDR2 sequences are SEHNR and FQNEAQ (reference sequence). The CDR3 reads CASSIPGLPQHF. CDR3 DNA sequence: TGTGCCAGCAGCATACCAGGTCTGCCCCAGCATTTT.

In this sample, this clonotype turned up a few times. The chain joins TRBV6-5 to TRBJ1-1, with a weak D call TRBD1 (5 bases). Trimming cost V 6 bases and J 5 bases, with 16 bases left between them. The CDR3 spans 14 residues. CDR1 is MNHEY and CDR2 is SVGAGI in the germline V gene. CDR3 sequence: CASSRGGSGTEAFF. CDR3 DNA: TGTGCCAGCAGCCGGGGGGGTAGTGGGACTGAAGCTTTCTTT.

A remark on this clonotype: The junction and the germline gene differ at one end; a read error may be behind it. The chain links TRBV7-2 to TRBJ2-1; 8 bases map to TRBD2. In germline, CDR1 is SGHTA, CDR2 FQGNSA. This CDR3 has 14 amino acids. The CDR3 sequence: CASSPGVAGPKLIF. CDR3 DNA: TGTGCCAGCAGCCCCGGGGTAGCGGGGCCTAAATTAATCTTC. The variable domain in full, completed from reference TRBV7-2 and TRBJ2-1, reads GAGVSQSPSNKVTEKGKDVELRCDPISGHTALYWYRQSLGQGLEFLIYFQGNSAPDKSGLPSDRFSAERTGGSVSTLTIQRTQQEDSAVYLCASSPGVAGPKLIFGPGTRLTVL.

The chain couples TRBV7-8 to TRBJ2-1; 11 positions agree with TRBD2. The CDR3 runs to 19 residues. The germline V gene has CDR1 SGHVS and CDR2 FQNEAQ. The trim removed 1 base at V and 4 bases at J, leaving 12 bases unmatched. The CDR3 region has the DNA TGTGCCAGCAGCTTAGTTAGCGGGGGGGCCTCATCATCGTACAATGAGCAGTTCTTC. Protein sequence: CASSLVSGGASSSYNEQFF.

In this sample, this clonotype turned up a few times. J is TRBJ2-2 and V is TRBV20-1; D may be TRBD1 (6 bases). Germline V gene data show CDR1 as DFQATT and CDR2 as SNEGSKA (reference sequence). Trimming removed 0 bases at V and 2 bases at J, with 13 bases between. This CDR3 has 16 residues. The DNA for the CDR3 is TGCAGTGCTAGAGATTATCTGGGGACAAACACCGGGGAGCTGTTTTTT. This codes for CSARDYLGTNTGELFF.

This clonotype was recorded a few times. The rearrangement uses TRBV29-1 and TRBJ2-1; the D is unclear. Trimming took 3 bases from V and 6 from J, leaving 6 bases between them. The CDR3 length is 11 residues. Germline loops: CDR1 SQVTM, CDR2 ANQGSEA. As DNA, the CDR3 is TGCAGCGTTGAGAGAGGCAATGAGCAGTTCTTC. It specifies CSVERGNEQFF.

At least ten counts were recorded for this clonotype. The chain has TRBV27 and TRBJ1-5; D may be TRBD1 (6 bases). The germline CDR1 and CDR2 sequences are MNHEY and SMNVEV (reference sequence). CDR3 length equals 12 residues. Trimming removed 6 bases from V and 16 bases from J, with 19 bases in between. CDR3 sequence (DNA): TGTGCCAGCAGAAACTACAGGGAGAAAATACATTTT. Its translation: CASRNYREKIHF.